This T cell receptor (beta chain) was recovered during a study of radiotherapy plus CTLA-4 blockade in lung cancer. Points from the study as a whole: Early clone dynamics of blood T cells, plus interferon-beta, reportedly predicted response best. In blood, TCR clones derived from the tumor expanded after radiotherapy plus ipilimumab.

Libraries were prepared by immunoSEQ multiplex PCR; TCRdb keeps only in-frame clonotypes and omits some of them. The table records approximately 81,000 clones, about 79% of them present only once. With regard to this clone: The antigen is not known.

This receptor was taken from a human donor with non-small cell lung cancer who had a partial response to radiotherapy plus ipilimumab. Some clones in this sample may be carry-over from other donors' samples. Sequenced material: peripheral blood, taken from a patient treated with radiotherapy plus ipilimumab.

Here the CDR3 reads CASSLAGGGASTGELFF. Here the CDR3 DNA reads TGCGCCAGCAGCTTGGCCGGCGGGGGGGCGTCCACCGGGGAGCTGTTTTTT. The V and J genes are TRBV5-1 and TRBJ2-2; 9 bases fit TRBD2. The J segment lost 4 bases and the V segment lost 0 bases, leaving 7 bases of the junction unmatched. Per the germline V gene, CDR1 is SGHRS and CDR2 is YFSETQ. This CDR3 comprises 17 residues.